This T cell receptor beta chain was profiled in a study of blood T cell repertoires in COVID-19. Assay: immunoSEQ multiplex PCR; the TCRdb copy retains only in-frame clones and omits some. The table includes hundreds of thousands of clones, about 89% detected once. This clone was seen just once. The length of the CDR3 is 15 residues. CDR1 and CDR2 from the germline V gene are ENHRY and SYGVKD. The V segment lost 8 bases and the J segment 7 bases; nucleotides outside the gene matches: 14. The cohort comprised adults aged about 18 to 89 years residing in some 24 US areas. The sequencing sample was made of PBMCs or T cells enriched from blood (not recorded which). The sequence came from a woman aged 40 to 50 who had recovered from COVID-19. The V gene is TRBV10-3, the J gene TRBJ2-1; 7 bases are a match to TRBD1. Here the CDR3 reads CAIGKDRSGLNEQFF. In nucleotides, the CDR3 is TGTGCCATCGGGAAGGACAGGTCTGGATTGAATGAGCAGTTCTTC.